This T cell receptor (beta chain) was documented in a study of cytomegalovirus exposure and HLA in healthy donors. Amplification used 60 Vbeta primers and 13 Jbeta primers. The data were produced by immunoSEQ multiplex PCR, yet TCRdb's version contains in-frame clones alone and is incomplete. The table has 200,000 or so clones, roughly 80% seen once. This CDR3 comprises 15 residues. V gave up 1 base and J gave up 5 bases; unmatched junction bases: 1. CDR1 SGHNT and CDR2 YENEEA come from the germline V gene. Notes on the study in general: As was reported, the HLA-A and HLA-B alleles of most subjects were accurately predicted from TCR beta sequences. In an earlier analysis, about 87% or about 30%: the productive usage of most TCR beta V segments.

Worth noting for this clone: Its target is unknown.

The clonotype was recovered from a woman between 45 and 65 years old in good health and CMV-seropositive. This rearrangement joins TRBV11-3 to TRBJ2-2; TRBD2 matches at 10 bases. The sample taken for sequencing was PBMCs. CDR3 residues: CASSLGTSGTGELFF. CDR3 nucleotides: TGTGCCAGCAGCTTAGGGACTAGCGGTACCGGGGAGCTGTTTTTT.